This TCR beta chain stems from a study of beta chain features in type 1 diabetes. Background on the study: Similarity in age, gender and cell yields was seen between patients and healthy donors.

Since all of the isolated RNA was reverse transcribed, expressed TCRB transcripts were what got sequenced. This table comes from immunoSEQ multiplex PCR, and its TCRdb copy is limited to in-frame clones, with some not included. The sample gives a few hundred thousand clones, around 20% of which show up once; around 0.044% is in the top ten. General observations from the study: Researchers reported that naive, central memory and Treg TCRB repertoires appeared more similar in patients than in healthy donors. Moderate but significant shortening of TCRB CDR3s was recorded in all four CD4+ subsets from Type 1 diabetes patients. PCR could preferentially amplify shorter templates, alike in patients and controls.

The CDR3 runs to 15 residues. Trimming left V 5 bases short and J 3 bases short, with 13 bases between. Germline assignment: CDR1 PRHDT and CDR2 FYEKMQ (reference sequence). In its sample, this clone was seen a few times. Its antigen is still unknown. This TCR came from a woman aged 18-29 years in good health. Sequences were obtained from naive CD4+ T cells from blood. J is TRBJ1-4 and V is TRBV13, with D possibly being TRBD1 (6 bases). CDR3 residues: CASSARGASNEKLFF. Here the CDR3 DNA reads TGTGCCAGCAGCGCGCGGGGGGCATCTAATGAAAAACTGTTTTTT.